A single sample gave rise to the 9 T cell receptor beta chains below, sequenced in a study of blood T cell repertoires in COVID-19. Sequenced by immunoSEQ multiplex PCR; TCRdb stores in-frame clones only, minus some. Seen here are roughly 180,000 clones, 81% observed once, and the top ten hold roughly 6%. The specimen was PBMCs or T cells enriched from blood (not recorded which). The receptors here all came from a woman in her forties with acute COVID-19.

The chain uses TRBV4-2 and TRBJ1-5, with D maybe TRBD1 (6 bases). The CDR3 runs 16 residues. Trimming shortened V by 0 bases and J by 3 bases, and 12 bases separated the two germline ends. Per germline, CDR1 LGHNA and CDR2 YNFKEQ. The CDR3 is CASSQDGQTNNQPQHF. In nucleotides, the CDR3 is TGTGCCAGCAGCCAAGATGGACAGACCAACAATCAGCCCCAGCATTTT.

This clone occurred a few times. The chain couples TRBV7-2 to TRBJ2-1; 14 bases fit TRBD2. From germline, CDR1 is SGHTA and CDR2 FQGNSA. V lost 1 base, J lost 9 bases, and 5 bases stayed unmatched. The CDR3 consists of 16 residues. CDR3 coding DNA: TGTGCCAGCAGCTTAGAGGGACTAGCGGGAGTCAGTGAGCAGTTCTTC. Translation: CASSLEGLAGVSEQFF.

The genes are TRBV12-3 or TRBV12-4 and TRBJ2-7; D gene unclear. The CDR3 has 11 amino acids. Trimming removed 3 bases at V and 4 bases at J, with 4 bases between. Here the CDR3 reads CASSFRYEQYF. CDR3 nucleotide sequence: TGTGCCAGCAGTTTCAGGTACGAGCAGTACTTC.

This CDR3 reads CASSPRTGIVTGELFF. CDR3 DNA sequence: TGTGCCAGCAGTCCTCGGACAGGGATAGTCACCGGGGAGCTGTTTTTT. The V and J genes are TRBV27 and TRBJ2-2, with 8 bases matching TRBD1. V shed 5 bases, J shed 4 bases, and the junction held 9 bases outside the gene matches. The CDR3 is 16 residues long. Germline V gives CDR1 MNHEY, CDR2 SMNVEV (reference sequence).

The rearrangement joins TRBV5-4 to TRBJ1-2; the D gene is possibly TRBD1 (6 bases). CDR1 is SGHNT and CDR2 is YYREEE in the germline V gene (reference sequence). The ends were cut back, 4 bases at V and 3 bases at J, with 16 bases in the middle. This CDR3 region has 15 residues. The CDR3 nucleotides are TGTGCCAGCAGCCTTCTGGACAGTACCTACTATGGCTACACCTTC. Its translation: CASSLLDSTYYGYTF.

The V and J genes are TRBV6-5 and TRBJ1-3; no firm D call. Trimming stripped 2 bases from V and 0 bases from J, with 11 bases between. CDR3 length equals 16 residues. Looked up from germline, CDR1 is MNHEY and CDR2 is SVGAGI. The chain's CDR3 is CASSYDLRSSGNTIYF. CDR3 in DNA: TGTGCCAGCAGTTACGACTTAAGGAGCTCTGGAAACACCATATATTTT.

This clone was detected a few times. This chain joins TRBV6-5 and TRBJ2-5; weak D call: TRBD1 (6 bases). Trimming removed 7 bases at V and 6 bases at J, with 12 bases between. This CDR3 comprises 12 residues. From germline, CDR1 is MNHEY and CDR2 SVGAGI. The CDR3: CASTGASKTQYF. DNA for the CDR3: TGTGCCAGCACAGGGGCTTCTAAGACCCAGTACTTC.

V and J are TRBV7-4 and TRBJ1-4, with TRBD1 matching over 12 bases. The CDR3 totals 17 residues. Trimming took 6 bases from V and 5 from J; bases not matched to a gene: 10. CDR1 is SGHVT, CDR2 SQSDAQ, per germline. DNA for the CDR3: TGTGCCAGCAGTCTACCGGGACAGGGGGCTTTGAATGAAAAACTGTTTTTT. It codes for CASSLPGQGALNEKLFF.

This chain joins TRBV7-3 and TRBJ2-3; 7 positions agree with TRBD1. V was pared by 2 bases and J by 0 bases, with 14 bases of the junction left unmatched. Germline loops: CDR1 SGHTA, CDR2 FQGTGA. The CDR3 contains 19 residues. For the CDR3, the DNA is TGTGCCAGCAGCTTATACCCCAACAAGACAGGGACCAGCACAGATACGCAGTATTTT. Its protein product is CASSLYPNKTGTSTDTQYF.